This paragraph covers one T cell receptor (beta chain) sequence. The sample originates from a study of blood T cell repertoires in COVID-19. Participants' reported clinical history set cohort assignment. Method: immunoSEQ multiplex PCR; TCRdb's copy keeps in-frame clones and lacks some. The data contain 200,000 to 250,000 clones, roughly 84% of them seen just once; the ten biggest clones take up approximately 6.8%. This CDR3 has 15 residues. The germline CDR1 and CDR2 sequences are SNHLY and FYNNEI. Trimming removed 8 bases at V and 0 bases at J, with 16 bases between. The receptor was derived from a woman between 40 and 50 years old who had recovered from COVID-19. This rearrangement joins TRBV2 to TRBJ1-2, with a tentative D call TRBD1 (5 bases). The sequenced sample consisted of PBMCs or T cells enriched from blood (not recorded which). CDR3 DNA: TGTGCCAGCGAACCGGACACCCAGGCTAACTATGGCTACACCTTC. Its translation is CASEPDTQANYGYTF.